The 13 T cell receptor beta chains listed next were all sequenced from one sample in a study of metastatic and nonmetastatic thyroid tumors. TCRdb re-called the PCR reads with MiXCR. Here the sample spans 39,000 or so clones, around half being singletons. Until they underwent thyroid surgery, no patient had received any treatment. The sequenced sample was tumor tissue. The receptor source for this set is a male donor with papillary thyroid cancer or a benign thyroid nodule (not recorded which). Some clones in this sample may be carry-over from other donors' samples.

This chain links TRBV20-1 with TRBJ2-3; D remains unclear. Germline CDR1 and CDR2: DFQATT and SNEGSKA (reference sequence). This CDR3 spans 16 amino acids. Trimming took off 0 bases at V and 3 bases at J, with 16 bases between the two ends. CDR3 loop: CSARDSKEPGTDTQYF. The CDR3 coding sequence is TGCAGTGCTAGAGATTCTAAGGAACCTGGGACAGATACGCAGTATTTT.

This clone occurred a few times. The CDR3 region is CASSPGLAGGNEQFF. The DNA for the CDR3 is TGTGCCAGCAGCCCGGGACTAGCGGGGGGGAATGAGCAGTTCTTC. The chain employs TRBV6-1 and TRBJ2-1; TRBD2 matches 16 bases. From germline, CDR1 is MNHNS and CDR2 SASEGT. The trim removed 6 bases at V and 7 bases at J, leaving 3 bases unmatched. The CDR3 contains 15 residues.

The CDR3 reads CAWSLLGNPEGPDTEAFF. The DNA for the CDR3 is TGTGCCTGGAGCCTTCTAGGGAACCCTGAAGGCCCTGACACTGAAGCTTTCTTT. This chain connects TRBV30 to TRBJ1-1; unclear D gene. V was cut by 3 bases and J by 3 bases, with 26 bases left in between. CDR3 size: 18 residues. Germline CDR1 and CDR2: GTSNPN and SVGIG (reference sequence).

V usage is TRBV6-5 and J usage is TRBJ2-5, with D possibly being TRBD2 (6 bases). The CDR3 sequence is 14 residues long. V lost 4 bases to trimming and J lost 2 bases, with 11 bases between them. The germline V gene encodes CDR1 MNHEY and CDR2 SVGAGI. DNA for the CDR3: TGTGCCAGCAGTTCTAACCGGGGGCAAGAGACCCAGTACTTC. Amino acids: CASSSNRGQETQYF.

The chain joins TRBV30 to TRBJ2-1, with 12 bases aligning to TRBD2. Germline CDR1 is GTSNPN and CDR2 is SVGIG (reference sequence). Trimming cost V 5 bases and J 1 base; bases outside gene matches: 0. The CDR3 is 14 amino acids. For the CDR3, the DNA is TGTGCCTGGGGGACTAGCGGGTCCTACAATGAGCAGTTCTTC. This codes for CAWGTSGSYNEQFF. The full variable domain, its missing parts supplied by reference TRBV30 and TRBJ2-1, is SQTIHQWPATLVQPVGSPLSLECTVEGTSNPNLYWYRQAAGRGLQLLFYSVGIGQISSEVPQNLSASRPQDRQFILSSKKLLLSDSGFYLCAWGTSGSYNEQFFGPGTRLTVL.

The V call is TRBV30, the J call TRBJ2-7; 7 bases align to TRBD1. The CDR3 sequence is 13 residues long. Germline V lookup: CDR1 GTSNPN, CDR2 SVGIG (reference sequence). The V and J ends lost 2 bases and 4 bases, in that order; junction bases with no gene match: 5. The CDR3 spells CAWSRGQSYEQYF. CDR3 coding DNA: TGTGCCTGGAGTAGGGGACAGTCATACGAGCAGTACTTC.

The rearrangement uses TRBV11-2 and TRBJ2-1; TRBD1 is a possible D gene (5 bases). V was cut by 2 bases and J by 1 base, with 9 bases left in between. The V gene's germline CDR1 is SGHAT and CDR2 FQNNGV. This CDR3 spans 15 amino acids. The CDR3 reads CASSLTGNSYNEQFF. CDR3 DNA sequence: TGTGCCAGCAGCTTAACAGGTAATTCCTACAATGAGCAGTTCTTC.

The V gene is TRBV7-3, the J gene TRBJ2-7; tentative D call: TRBD2 (7 bases). The CDR3 contains 15 residues. V dropped 2 bases and J dropped 2 bases, with 13 bases sitting between them. Germline CDR1 reads SGHTA; CDR2 reads FQGTGA. CDR3 in amino acids: CASSLWRGPPYEQYF. CDR3 sequence (DNA): TGTGCCAGCAGCTTATGGCGGGGGCCACCCTACGAGCAGTACTTC.

V and J are TRBV6-1 and TRBJ2-7; 9 nucleotides agree with TRBD1. This CDR3 has 15 residues. With 6 bases clipped from V and 5 bases from J, the junction kept 11 bases outside the gene matches. The germline CDR1 and CDR2 sequences are MNHNS and SASEGT. CDR3 DNA: TGTGCCAGCAGCCTTGGGACAGGGCCCATGAACGAGCAGTACTTC. Its translation: CASSLGTGPMNEQYF.

The genes are TRBV4-1 and TRBJ2-7, with a possible D match to TRBD1 (6 bases). The CDR3 loop spans 13 amino acids. The V gene's germline CDR1 is MGHRA and CDR2 YSYEKL. The ends were cut back, 4 bases at V and 2 bases at J, with 9 bases in the middle. Here the CDR3 DNA reads TGCGCCAGCAGCCTCCGGGACACCTACGAGCAGTACTTC. Translating it yields CASSLRDTYEQYF.

This clone appeared a few times. The rearrangement links TRBV24-1 to TRBJ2-2; TRBD2 agrees at 12 bases. V was clipped by 7 bases and J by 4 bases; unmatched bases: 0. This CDR3 comprises 14 residues. Looked up from germline, CDR1 is KGHDR and CDR2 is SFDVKD. DNA for the CDR3: TGTGCCACCAGGGGACTAGCGGGCACCGGGGAGCTGTTTTTT. Amino acid sequence: CATRGLAGTGELFF.

The V gene is TRBV2, the J gene TRBJ2-1; TRBD2 agrees at 7 bases. The CDR3 runs to 19 residues. J gave up 2 bases and V 1 base, and 14 bases lay outside the gene matches. Germline V lookup: CDR1 SNHLY, CDR2 FYNNEI. CDR3 nucleotide sequence: TGTGCCAGCAGTGAAGATTATGGCGGGGCGGGAGCCACCTACAATGAGCAGTTCTTC. It translates to CASSEDYGGAGATYNEQFF. Full variable domain (remainder filled in from reference TRBV2 and TRBJ2-1): EPEVTQTPSHQVTQMGQEVILRCVPISNHLYFYWYRQILGQKVEFLVSFYNNEISEKSEIFDDQFSVERPDGSNFTLKIRSTKLEDSAMYFCASSEDYGGAGATYNEQFFGPGTRLTVL.

The chain couples TRBV6-1 to TRBJ1-1, with D possibly matching TRBD1 (5 bases). The CDR3 sequence is 14 residues long. V lost 9 bases and J 4 bases, leaving 18 bases between the germline ends. Germline V lookup: CDR1 MNHNS, CDR2 SASEGT. The CDR3 sequence: CASTRAGVGTEAFF. Here the CDR3 DNA reads TGTGCCAGTACTCGGGCGGGGGTCGGCACTGAAGCTTTCTTT.